The 29 T cell receptor beta chains reported below all come from one sample, sequenced in a study of identifying expanded T cells in peripheral blood. Method: immunoSEQ multiplex PCR; TCRdb's copy keeps in-frame clones and lacks some. The sample holds approximately 80,000 clones; roughly four fifths are singletons and the top ten take about 17%. Sequencing input: blood. These receptors all stem from a person between 18 and 75 years old in good health.

This rearrangement joins TRBV5-1 to TRBJ2-3; 11 bases fit TRBD1. The CDR3 loop spans 16 amino acids. Trimming cost V 4 bases and J 8 bases; bases outside gene matches: 12. Germline lookup yields CDR1 SGHRS and CDR2 YFSETQ. CDR3 in amino acids: CASSGDRGVAHGTQYF. CDR3 coding DNA: TGCGCCAGCAGCGGGGACAGGGGGGTAGCACACGGTACGCAGTATTTT.

The V gene is TRBV7-2, the J gene TRBJ1-2; 8 bases match TRBD1. In germline, CDR1 is SGHTA, CDR2 FQGNSA. CDR3 length: 15 amino acids. With 2 bases clipped from V and 4 bases from J, the junction kept 6 bases outside the gene matches. The CDR3: CASSLQGADVYGYTF. The CDR3 nucleotides are TGTGCCAGCAGCTTACAGGGGGCGGACGTCTATGGCTACACCTTC.

The chain joins TRBV28 to TRBJ1-4, with no clear D. The ends were cut back, 5 bases at V and 2 bases at J, with 12 bases in the middle. There are 15 residues in the CDR3. Germline CDR1 reads MDHEN; CDR2 reads SYDVKM. The CDR3 DNA follows: TGTGCCAGCAGTAGGTTCCCCACGACTAATGAAAAACTGTTTTTT. It translates to CASSRFPTTNEKLFF.

The chain uses TRBV28 and TRBJ2-7, with D maybe TRBD1 (6 bases). Per the germline V gene, CDR1 is MDHEN and CDR2 is SYDVKM. CDR3 length: 14 residues. V lost 5 bases to trimming and J lost 2 bases, with 13 bases between them. The CDR3 loop reads CASSQGGQTYEQYF. In nucleotides, the CDR3 is TGTGCCAGCAGTCAAGGGGGTCAGACCTACGAGCAGTACTTC.

This clone occurred once. V is TRBV6-5 and J is TRBJ2-7; 10 positions match TRBD2. The CDR3 is 14 residues long. The germline gives CDR1 MNHEY, CDR2 SVGAGI. After removal of 6 bases from V and 4 bases from J, the junction contained 6 bases not matched to a gene. Here the CDR3 reads CASSQSSGSYEQYF. Written as DNA, the CDR3 is TGTGCCAGCAGCCAATCTAGCGGGAGTTACGAGCAGTACTTC.

The chain couples TRBV9 to TRBJ2-1, with D tentatively TRBD2 (5 bases). Germline V gives CDR1 SGDLS, CDR2 YYNGEE. Deletions cut 2 bases from V and 8 bases from J, with 14 bases between. The length of the CDR3 is 14 residues. The CDR3 DNA is TGTGCCAGCAGCGTTGAGGGCCAACGGGATGAGCAGTTCTTC. As protein: CASSVEGQRDEQFF.

The chain uses TRBV4-3 and TRBJ1-4, with a tentative D call TRBD1 (6 bases). The V gene lost 0 bases and the J gene lost 8 bases, with 13 bases spanning the gap. Germline V gene data show CDR1 as LGHNA and CDR2 as YSLEER. The CDR3 consists of 15 residues. The DNA of the CDR3 is TGCGCCAGCAGCCAAGATTTCAGGGGCGGGGAAAAACTGTTTTTT. It translates to CASSQDFRGGEKLFF.

The rearrangement uses TRBV13 and TRBJ2-7, with D perhaps given as TRBD1 or TRBD2 (5 bases each). The ends were cut back, 5 bases at V and 9 bases at J, with 14 bases in the middle. CDR1 and CDR2 from the germline V gene are PRHDT and FYEKMQ (reference sequence). This CDR3 has 12 amino acids. The CDR3 region is CASSRGGTGQYF. The CDR3 DNA follows: TGTGCCAGCAGCCGAGGTGGGACGGGGCAGTACTTC.

The V and J genes are TRBV7-6 and TRBJ2-1; D ambiguous. Germline-derived CDR1 and CDR2 are SGHVS and FNYEAQ. V shed 2 bases and J shed 5 bases, with 4 bases lying between them. There are 12 residues in the CDR3. The CDR3 here is CASSLHHNEQFF. DNA of the CDR3: TGTGCCAGCAGCTTACATCACAATGAGCAGTTCTTC.

V and J are TRBV5-1 and TRBJ2-2, with D hard to call. Trimming removed 0 bases at V and 0 bases at J, with 6 bases between. Per the germline V gene, CDR1 is SGHRS and CDR2 is YFSETQ. This CDR3 has 15 amino acids. CDR3 protein: CASSLESSNTGELFF. In DNA, the CDR3 is TGCGCCAGCAGCTTGGAAAGTTCGAACACCGGGGAGCTGTTTTTT.

The chain recombines TRBV6-5 with TRBJ2-1; 11 bases are a match to TRBD1. Germline CDR1 is MNHEY and CDR2 is SVGAGI. The CDR3 contains 15 residues. Losses at the gene ends were 8 bases for V and 5 bases for J; bases not matched to a gene: 8. CDR3 in amino acids: CASQGGQGANNEQFF. The CDR3 DNA reads as TGTGCCAGCCAGGGTGGACAGGGGGCAAACAATGAGCAGTTCTTC.

The chain carries TRBV7-9 and TRBJ2-7, with D maybe TRBD2 (6 bases). Germline lookup yields CDR1 SEHNR and CDR2 FQNEAQ (reference sequence). Trimming left V 1 base short and J 0 bases short, with 16 bases between. This CDR3 is built from 17 residues. CDR3 DNA: TGTGCCAGCAGCTTAGGAAGTGTGATCGGGAGCTCCTACGAGCAGTACTTC. Residues: CASSLGSVIGSSYEQYF.

DNA of the CDR3: TGTGCCAGCAGCTCGAGAGGGGGGACTGAAGCTTTCTTT. Amino acids: CASSSRGGTEAFF. V is TRBV7-2 and J is TRBJ1-1, with a weak D call TRBD1 (6 bases). Trimming took 4 bases from V and 5 from J, leaving 11 bases between them. This CDR3 contains 13 residues. Germline CDR1 is SGHTA and CDR2 is FQGNSA.

The J gene is TRBJ2-3, the V gene TRBV27, with a possible D match to TRBD2 (6 bases). This CDR3 spans 14 amino acids. The V end lost 4 bases, the J end lost 0 bases, and 8 bases lay between the germline ends. Germline V gene data show CDR1 as MNHEY and CDR2 as SMNVEV (reference sequence). CDR3 sequence (DNA): TGTGCCAGCAGTTCTAGCGCCAGCACAGATACGCAGTATTTT. It specifies CASSSSASTDTQYF.

The chain carries TRBV7-3 and TRBJ2-4; no clear D. This CDR3 has 15 amino acids. CDR1 and CDR2 from the germline V gene are SGHTA and FQGTGA. The V and J ends lost 2 bases and 0 bases respectively, with 8 bases between them. The CDR3 bases are TGTGCCAGCAGCTTAGATCCAGTAGCCAAAAACATTCAGTACTTC. Translated, it gives CASSLDPVAKNIQYF.

The chain combines TRBV6-5 with TRBJ1-2; weak D call: TRBD1 (6 bases). The V gene's germline CDR1 is MNHEY and CDR2 SVGAGI. This CDR3 spans 12 amino acids. V was cut by 10 bases and J by 8 bases, with 17 bases left in between. CDR3: CATENRVGGYTF. The CDR3 DNA reads TGTGCCACCGAAAACAGGGTAGGCGGCTACACCTTC.

The chain employs TRBV29-1 and TRBJ2-7, with 7 bases aligning to TRBD1. The CDR3 is 13 residues long. V gave up 4 bases and J gave up 3 bases; unmatched junction bases: 6. Germline V gene lookup returns CDR1 SQVTM and CDR2 ANQGSEA. The CDR3 loop reads CSVGGQEIYEQYF. CDR3 nucleotide sequence: TGCAGCGTTGGTGGACAGGAGATCTACGAGCAGTACTTC.

This chain joins TRBV29-1 and TRBJ1-1, with D tentatively TRBD1 (5 bases). The V gene lost 0 bases and the J gene lost 4 bases, with 9 bases spanning the gap. The germline V gene encodes CDR1 SQVTM and CDR2 ANQGSEA. The CDR3 has 13 amino acids. CDR3 in amino acids: CSVEESGGTEAFF. DNA for the CDR3: TGCAGCGTTGAAGAATCGGGGGGCACTGAAGCTTTCTTT.

V and J are TRBV9 and TRBJ2-2, with 12 bases that match TRBD2. The CDR3 runs to 16 residues. Germline V lookup: CDR1 SGDLS, CDR2 YYNGEE. Trimming cost V 3 bases and J 4 bases; bases outside gene matches: 4. As DNA, the CDR3 is TGTGCCAGCAGCGCCCTACTAGCGGGAGGCACCGGGGAGCTGTTTTTT. Its protein is CASSALLAGGTGELFF.

The V and J genes are TRBV27 and TRBJ2-1; maybe TRBD2 (5 bases). Per the germline V gene, CDR1 is MNHEY and CDR2 is SMNVEV (reference sequence). The CDR3 totals 14 residues. The V gene lost 10 bases and the J gene lost 0 bases, with 13 bases spanning the gap. CDR3 region: CATGLASSYNEQFF. The DNA for the CDR3 is TGTGCCACAGGCTTAGCGAGCTCCTACAATGAGCAGTTCTTC.

The chain combines TRBV5-1 with TRBJ2-1, with D possibly being TRBD1 (5 bases). Germline V CDR1 and CDR2: SGHRS, YFSETQ. The CDR3 has 16 residues. Trimming stripped 7 bases from V and 5 bases from J, with 22 bases between. CDR3: CASAGYSRTLNNEQFF. The CDR3 bases are TGCGCCAGCGCAGGTTATAGTCGGACACTGAACAATGAGCAGTTCTTC.

This clone has just a few counts. The gene calls are TRBV6-1 and TRBJ1-4; the match to TRBD1 covers 8 bases. The CDR3 contains 13 residues. The germline gives CDR1 MNHNS, CDR2 SASEGT. The trim removed 9 bases at V and 8 bases at J, leaving 8 bases unmatched. The CDR3 sequence is CASKQGVHEKLFF. CDR3 coding DNA: TGTGCCAGTAAACAGGGGGTTCACGAAAAACTGTTTTTT.

This clone was counted once. The V call is TRBV27, the J call TRBJ2-7; 7 nucleotides match TRBD2. Germline V gene sequence: CDR1 MNHEY, CDR2 SMNVEV (reference sequence). The CDR3 extends over 14 amino acids. The J segment lost 1 base and the V segment lost 2 bases, leaving 2 bases of the junction unmatched. Here the CDR3 reads CASSLLAESYEQYF. CDR3 sequence (DNA): TGTGCCAGCAGTTTACTAGCGGAGTCCTACGAGCAGTACTTC.

This chain joins TRBV6-4 and TRBJ2-1; 10 nucleotides agree with TRBD2. Looked up from germline, CDR1 is MRHNA and CDR2 is SNTAGT. The CDR3 sequence is 15 residues long. V lost 3 bases to trimming and J lost 2 bases; unmatched junction nucleotides: 1. CDR3 in amino acids: CASSEAGGPYNEQFF. The CDR3, as DNA: TGTGCCAGCAGTGAAGCGGGAGGGCCCTACAATGAGCAGTTCTTC.

V is TRBV6-6 and J is TRBJ2-3; 7 positions agree with TRBD1. The germline CDR1 and CDR2 sequences are MNHNY and SVGAGI (reference sequence). The CDR3 loop spans 16 amino acids. V was pared by 0 bases and J by 3 bases, with 6 bases of the junction left unmatched. The CDR3 loop reads CASSYSQTGLTDTQYF. The CDR3, as DNA: TGTGCCAGCAGTTACTCCCAGACAGGGCTGACAGATACGCAGTATTTT.

The count of this clone is one. The chain employs TRBV6-6 and TRBJ2-1; the D gene is possibly TRBD2 (6 bases). Trimming took off 2 bases at V and 5 bases at J, with 16 bases between the two ends. This CDR3 contains 16 residues. Germline CDR1 MNHNY, CDR2 SVGAGI (reference sequence). In DNA, the CDR3 is TGTGCCAGCAGTTACCCTCACGGGAGTAGGGACAATGAGCAGTTCTTC. Translating gives CASSYPHGSRDNEQFF.

This clone was seen only once. The V call is TRBV2, the J call TRBJ2-7; 8 nucleotides align to TRBD1. This CDR3 is 13 amino acids long. Germline assignment: CDR1 SNHLY and CDR2 FYNNEI. J gave up 4 bases and V 5 bases, and 4 bases lay outside the gene matches. CDR3: CASSKQGEYEQYF. Written as DNA, the CDR3 is TGTGCCAGCAGTAAACAGGGGGAATACGAGCAGTACTTC.

The chain carries TRBV19 and TRBJ2-5; D is unresolved. Germline CDR1 is LNHDA and CDR2 is SQIVND (reference sequence). Trimming stripped 6 bases from V and 1 base from J, with 15 bases between. The CDR3 totals 15 residues. CDR3 in amino acids: CASSWAQPIQETQYF. In DNA, the CDR3 is TGTGCCAGTAGCTGGGCCCAGCCGATCCAAGAGACCCAGTACTTC.

CDR3 bases: TGTGCCAGCAGTAATATTGGGGTCACAGGTTATGGCTACACCTTC. It is translated as CASSNIGVTGYGYTF. V gene TRBV28 combines with J gene TRBJ1-2; tentatively, D is TRBD1 (5 bases). The CDR3 extends over 15 amino acids. V gave up 5 bases and J gave up 5 bases, with 18 bases separating them. CDR1 and CDR2 (germline): MDHEN, SYDVKM.